The clone carrying this TCR beta chain was counted a few times. Its cognate antigen is unknown. Germline assignment: CDR1 SGHRS and CDR2 YFSETQ. CDR3 length equals 14 residues. The V segment lost 4 bases and the J segment 7 bases; nucleotides outside the gene matches: 9. The entry originates in a study of cytomegalovirus exposure and HLA in healthy donors. Study-wide results and limits: Reportedly, HLA-A and HLA-B alleles of most subjects were accurately predicted from TCR beta.

With 60 Vbeta and 13 Jbeta primers, the PCR was carried out. The assay was immunoSEQ multiplex PCR, and TCRdb's table has in-frame clones only and misses some. The profile shows some 200,000 clones, approximately 79% of them singletons. J is TRBJ2-3 and V is TRBV5-1; 7 bases line up with TRBD2. The receptor's source is a man in his forties in good health and CMV-seropositive. Sequenced: PBMCs. In nucleotides, the CDR3 is TGCGCCAGCAGCGTCCCTAGCGGAGGGAATACGCAGTATTTT. It translates to CASSVPSGGNTQYF.